The clone carrying this T cell receptor (beta chain) appeared a few times. What it binds is not known. The whole isolated RNA underwent reverse transcription, so sequencing captured expressed TCRB transcripts. Only in-frame clones appear in the TCRdb table, and some are missing; sequencing was by immunoSEQ multiplex PCR. Seen here are about 410,000 clones, about 15% observed once, and the top ten hold roughly 0.033%. The data were obtained in a study of beta chain features in type 1 diabetes. The study, taken as a whole, reports: Still unanswered here is whether HLA type influences TCRB rearrangement. PCR could preferentially amplify shorter templates, alike in patients and controls. Reduced insertions and increased deletions marked VDJ junctions in type 1 diabetes patients.

V lost 5 bases to trimming and J lost 4 bases; unmatched junction nucleotides: 10. The CDR3 has 17 amino acids. Germline CDR1 reads SNHLY; CDR2 reads FYNNEI. V is TRBV2 and J is TRBJ2-1, with 11 positions matching TRBD2. This TCR was recovered from a man aged 25-45 years in good health. The specimen was naive CD4+ T cells from blood. CDR3 protein: CASSPPGLAARYNEQFF. The CDR3, as DNA: TGTGCCAGCAGTCCCCCGGGACTAGCGGCAAGGTACAATGAGCAGTTCTTC.